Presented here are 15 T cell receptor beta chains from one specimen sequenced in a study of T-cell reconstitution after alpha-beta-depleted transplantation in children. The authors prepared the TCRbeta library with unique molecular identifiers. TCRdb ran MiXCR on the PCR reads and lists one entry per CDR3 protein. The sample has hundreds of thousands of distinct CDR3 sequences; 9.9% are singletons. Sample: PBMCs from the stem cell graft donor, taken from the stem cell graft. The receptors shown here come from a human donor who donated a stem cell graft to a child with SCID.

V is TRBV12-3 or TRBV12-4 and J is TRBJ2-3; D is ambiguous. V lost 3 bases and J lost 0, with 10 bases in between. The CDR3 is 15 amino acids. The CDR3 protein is CASSFVRTSTDTQYF. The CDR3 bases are TGTGCCAGCAGTTTTGTCAGAACTAGCACAGATACGCAGTATTTT.

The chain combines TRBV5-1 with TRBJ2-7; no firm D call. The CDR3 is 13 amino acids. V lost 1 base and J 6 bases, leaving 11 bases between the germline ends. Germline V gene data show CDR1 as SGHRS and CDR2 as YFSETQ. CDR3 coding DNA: TGCGCCAGCAGCTTGCGCCAAACGGGCGAGCAGTACTTC. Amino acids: CASSLRQTGEQYF.

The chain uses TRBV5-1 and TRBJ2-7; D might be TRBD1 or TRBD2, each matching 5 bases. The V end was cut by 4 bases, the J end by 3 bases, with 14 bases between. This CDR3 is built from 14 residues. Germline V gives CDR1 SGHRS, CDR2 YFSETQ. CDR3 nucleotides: TGCGCCAGCAGCGAGGGGCTGACCTACTACGAGCAGTACTTC. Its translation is CASSEGLTYYEQYF.

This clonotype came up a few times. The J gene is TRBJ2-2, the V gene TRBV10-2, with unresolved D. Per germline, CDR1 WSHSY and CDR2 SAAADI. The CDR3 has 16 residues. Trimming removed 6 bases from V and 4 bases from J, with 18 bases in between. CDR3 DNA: TGCGCCAGCAGCAATGTCGGTGTCTCTCGCACCGGGGAGCTGTTTTTT. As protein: CASSNVGVSRTGELFF.

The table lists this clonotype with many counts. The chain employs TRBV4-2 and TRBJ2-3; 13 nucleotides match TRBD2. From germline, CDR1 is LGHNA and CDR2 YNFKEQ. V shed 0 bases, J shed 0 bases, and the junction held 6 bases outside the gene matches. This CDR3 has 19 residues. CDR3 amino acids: CASSQDTSGGASSTDTQYF. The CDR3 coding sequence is TGTGCCAGCAGCCAAGATACTAGCGGGGGGGCCAGTAGCACAGATACGCAGTATTTT.

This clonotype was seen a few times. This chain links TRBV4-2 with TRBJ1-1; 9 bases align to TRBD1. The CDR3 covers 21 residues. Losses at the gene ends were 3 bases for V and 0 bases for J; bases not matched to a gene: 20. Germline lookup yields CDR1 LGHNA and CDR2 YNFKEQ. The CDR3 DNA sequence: TGTGCCAGCAGCCAGCGCCCTGTATCTCGGGACAGGGATGTGATGAACACTGAAGCTTTCTTT. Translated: CASSQRPVSRDRDVMNTEAFF.

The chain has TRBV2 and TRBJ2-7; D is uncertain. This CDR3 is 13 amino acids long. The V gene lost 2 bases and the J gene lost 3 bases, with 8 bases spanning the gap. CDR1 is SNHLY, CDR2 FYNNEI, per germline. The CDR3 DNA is TGTGCCAGCAGTGAAAGACGGATCTACGAGCAGTACTTC. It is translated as CASSERRIYEQYF.

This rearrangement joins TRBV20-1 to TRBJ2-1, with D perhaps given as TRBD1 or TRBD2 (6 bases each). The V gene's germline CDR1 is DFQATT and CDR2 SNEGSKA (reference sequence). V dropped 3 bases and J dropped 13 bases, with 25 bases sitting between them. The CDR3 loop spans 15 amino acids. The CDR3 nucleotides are TGCAGTGCTAGTCCGGAAAAGGGCTGGGGGGCGCCTCAGTTCTTC. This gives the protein CSASPEKGWGAPQFF.

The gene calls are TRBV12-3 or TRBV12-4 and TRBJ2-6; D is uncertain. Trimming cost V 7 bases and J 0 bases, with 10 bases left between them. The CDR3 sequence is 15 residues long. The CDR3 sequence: CASTQNPSGANVLTF. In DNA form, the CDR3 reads TGTGCCAGCACCCAGAACCCCTCTGGGGCCAACGTCCTGACTTTC.

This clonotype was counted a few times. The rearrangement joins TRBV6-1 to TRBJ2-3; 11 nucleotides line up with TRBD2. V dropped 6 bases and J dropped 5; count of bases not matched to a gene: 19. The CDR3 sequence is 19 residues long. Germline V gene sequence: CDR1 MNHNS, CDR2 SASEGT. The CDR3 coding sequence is TGTGCCAGCAGGAAGGGACTAGCGGAGACCGTGCTACTTGAAGATACGCAGTATTTT. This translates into CASRKGLAETVLLEDTQYF.

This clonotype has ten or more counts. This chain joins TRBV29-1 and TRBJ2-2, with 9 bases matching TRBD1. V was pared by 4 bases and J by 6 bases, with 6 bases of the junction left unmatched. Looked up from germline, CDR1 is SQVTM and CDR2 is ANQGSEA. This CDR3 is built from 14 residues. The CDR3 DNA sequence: TGCAGCGTTGGAACAGGGGGCGATGCCGGGGAGCTGTTTTTT. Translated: CSVGTGGDAGELFF.

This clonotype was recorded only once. CDR3 sequence: CASSFSGGGVTDEQFF. The CDR3 bases are TGTGCCAGCAGCTTCTCGGGGGGTGGTGTTACGGATGAGCAGTTCTTC. The genes are TRBV7-9 and TRBJ2-1, with 7 bases matching TRBD2. Trimming at V came to 3 bases and at J to 8 bases, leaving 13 bases not matched to a gene. The CDR3 length is 16 residues. Germline CDR1 SEHNR, CDR2 FQNEAQ (reference sequence).

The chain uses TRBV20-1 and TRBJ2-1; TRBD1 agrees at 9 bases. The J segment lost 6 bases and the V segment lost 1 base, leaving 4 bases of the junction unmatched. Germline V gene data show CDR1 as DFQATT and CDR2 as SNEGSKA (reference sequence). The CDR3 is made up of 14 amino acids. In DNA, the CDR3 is TGCAGTGCTAGAGTCTGGGACAGGGCCAATGAGCAGTTCTTC. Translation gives CSARVWDRANEQFF.

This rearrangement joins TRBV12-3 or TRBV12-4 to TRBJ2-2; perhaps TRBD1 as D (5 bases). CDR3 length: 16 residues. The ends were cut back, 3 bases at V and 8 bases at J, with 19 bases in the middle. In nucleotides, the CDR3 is TGTGCCAGCAGTTTCTTTACAGGCAGGGCTGCGGGGGAGCTGTTTTTT. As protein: CASSFFTGRAAGELFF.

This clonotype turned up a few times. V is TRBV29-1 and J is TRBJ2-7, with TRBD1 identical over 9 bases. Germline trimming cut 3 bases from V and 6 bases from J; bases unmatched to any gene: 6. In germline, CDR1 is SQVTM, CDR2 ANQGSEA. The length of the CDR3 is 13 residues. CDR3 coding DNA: TGCAGCGTTGAGGGACAGGGTTACGTCGAGCAGTACTTC. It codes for CSVEGQGYVEQYF.